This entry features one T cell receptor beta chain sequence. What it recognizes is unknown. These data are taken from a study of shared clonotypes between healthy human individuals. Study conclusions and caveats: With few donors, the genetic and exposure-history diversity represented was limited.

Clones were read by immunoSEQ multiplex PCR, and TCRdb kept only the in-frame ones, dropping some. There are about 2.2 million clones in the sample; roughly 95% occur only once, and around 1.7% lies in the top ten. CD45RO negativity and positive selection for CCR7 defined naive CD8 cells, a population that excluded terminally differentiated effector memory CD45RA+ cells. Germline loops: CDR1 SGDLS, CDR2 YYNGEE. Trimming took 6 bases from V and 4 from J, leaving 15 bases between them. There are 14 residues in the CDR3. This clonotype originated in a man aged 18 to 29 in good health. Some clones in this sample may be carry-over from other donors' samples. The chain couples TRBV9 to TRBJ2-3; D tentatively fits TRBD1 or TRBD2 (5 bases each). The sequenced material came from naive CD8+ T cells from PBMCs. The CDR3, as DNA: TGTGCCAGCAAAGGGACGACCCGGGCAGATACGCAGTATTTT. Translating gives CASKGTTRADTQYF.